This is a list of T cell receptor beta chains from one sample in a study of T cell repertoires in cytomegalovirus infection. TCRdb used MiXCR to reprocess the reads, holding one entry per CDR3 protein. The sample lists more than 350,000 distinct CDR3 sequences, roughly a third occurring once. The sequencing input was PBMCs. The receptors derive from a human donor in good health (CMV status not recorded). Some clones in this sample may be carry-over from other donors' samples. The conserved cysteine and the conserved F or W are not part of the CDR3 here. The size of a clone is reported for some rows only, either as once, few or many, or as a class for expanded clones.

size: few
J: TRBJ2-3
V: TRBV7-9
CDR3: ASSYRESTDTQY

size: -
J: TRBJ1-2
V: TRBV18
CDR3: ASSPLKAGQTSSNYGYT

size: -
J: TRBJ1-5
V: TRBV19
CDR3: ASSIRRQNLLNQPQH

size: many
J: TRBJ2-1
V: TRBV7-2
CDR3: ASSLVGGAYEQF

size: -
J: TRBJ2-3
V: TRBV19
CDR3: ASSTPGGRVNTDTQY

size: -
J: TRBJ1-1
V: TRBV6-5
CDR3: ASSYPPGRKAF

size: -
J: TRBJ2-7
V: TRBV19
CDR3: ASSTTGGYEQY

size: -
J: TRBJ2-7
V: TRBV7-9
CDR3: SSSPRDSTLEEQY

size: few
J: TRBJ1-1
V: TRBV2
CDR3: ASNSRGVNTEAF

size: many
J: TRBJ2-2
V: TRBV7-8
CDR3: ASSLGPLQGIGELF

size: few
J: TRBJ2-1
V: TRBV24-1
CDR3: ATSEGDRGSYNEQF

size: few
J: TRBJ2-5
V: TRBV12-3/TRBV12-4
CDR3: ASGRANLETQY

size: few
J: TRBJ2-3
V: TRBV5-1
CDR3: ASSPYEASTDTQY

size: few
J: TRBJ1-4
V: TRBV5-1
CDR3: ASSLVGSLNEKLF

size: few
J: TRBJ2-2
V: TRBV4-1
CDR3: ASSQDPLVGRAGELF

size: few
J: TRBJ1-2
V: TRBV29-1
CDR3: SVEGQALGGYT

size: -
J: TRBJ2-3
V: TRBV7-2
CDR3: ASSPRPVAGAQTQY

size: once
J: TRBJ2-5
V: TRBV6-5
CDR3: ASRSPGQGARETQY

size: few
J: TRBJ2-5
V: TRBV5-4
CDR3: ASSRGDRVQETQY

size: few
J: TRBJ2-1
V: TRBV6-1
CDR3: ASSAWGLAGNPPYNEQF

size: -
J: TRBJ2-4
V: TRBV2
CDR3: ASSEGGRAKNIQY

size: -
J: TRBJ2-2
V: TRBV19
CDR3: ASSMTKAGVTNTGELF

size: many
J: TRBJ2-3
V: TRBV7-2
CDR3: ASSLVGTGGADTQY

size: -
J: TRBJ2-3
V: TRBV12-3/TRBV12-4
CDR3: ASSIGTSGGPSTDTQY

size: -
J: TRBJ2-1
V: TRBV5-1
CDR3: ASSLAVTGVNEQF

size: many
J: TRBJ1-1
V: TRBV7-8
CDR3: ASSLRTKVNTEAF

size: -
J: TRBJ1-5
V: TRBV19
CDR3: ASSIGWQPQH

size: few
J: TRBJ2-3
V: TRBV11-2
CDR3: ASSFGGEFDTQY

size: -
J: TRBJ1-2
V: TRBV25-1
CDR3: ASSESQGFGGYT

size: -
J: TRBJ1-1
V: TRBV12-3/TRBV12-4
CDR3: ASRTGGSSNTEAF

size: -
J: TRBJ2-2
V: TRBV6-6
CDR3: ATAGTGLTGELF

size: many
J: TRBJ2-7
V: TRBV7-2
CDR3: ASSLDVYEQY

size: many
J: TRBJ1-2
V: TRBV7-2
CDR3: ASSPTVGQGYGYT

size: many
J: TRBJ1-1
V: TRBV12-3/TRBV12-4
CDR3: ASSFRGSGTEAF

size: few
J: TRBJ2-3
V: TRBV4-1
CDR3: ASSQGPSGSSTDTQY

size: -
J: TRBJ2-2
V: TRBV4-1
CDR3: ASSQGGTGYTGELF

size: once
J: TRBJ2-7
V: TRBV7-3
CDR3: ARSPTGNHDQY

size: -
J: TRBJ2-7
V: TRBV5-5
CDR3: ASSERTGGFEQY

size: many
J: TRBJ1-2
V: TRBV4-1
CDR3: ASSQAGQRLYGYT

size: few
J: TRBJ1-4
V: TRBV12-3/TRBV12-4
CDR3: ASSLDGSATNEKLF

size: many
J: TRBJ1-4
V: TRBV7-6
CDR3: ASSLGPGGLTNEKLF

size: -
J: TRBJ1-1
V: TRBV19
CDR3: ASSIGPGRNTEAF

size: -
J: TRBJ1-5
V: TRBV7-2
CDR3: ASSFLSGAVDQPQP

size: -
J: TRBJ1-1
V: TRBV20-1
CDR3: SARKGGTTEAF

size: -
J: TRBJ1-5
V: TRBV7-8
CDR3: ASSFGSGLNHPQH

size: -
J: TRBJ2-3
V: TRBV11-2
CDR3: ASSETGGRHGDTQY

size: many
J: TRBJ2-7
V: TRBV4-1
CDR3: ASSQVGTPYEQY

size: -
J: TRBJ2-7
V: TRBV6-6
CDR3: ASSSGKTISYEQY

size: -
J: TRBJ2-1
V: TRBV7-9
CDR3: ASSSWTSGANNEQF

size: few
J: TRBJ1-2
V: TRBV6-6
CDR3: ASSPGTGLFGYT

size: -
J: TRBJ1-1
V: TRBV5-6
CDR3: ASSSGANTEAL

size: few
J: TRBJ1-4
V: TRBV12-3/TRBV12-4
CDR3: ASRGAGRGEKLF

size: once
J: TRBJ1-5
V: TRBV30
CDR3: AWKGAVNQPQH

size: few
J: TRBJ2-5
V: TRBV12-3/TRBV12-4
CDR3: ASSPPGPVQETQY

size: -
J: TRBJ2-2
V: TRBV6-1
CDR3: ASSERGAANTGELF